This note documents a single T cell receptor beta chain sequence. This clonotype was counted many times. What antigen it recognizes has not been identified. No much larger clonotype is one base removed from it; base qualities were not supplied. The protocol used for the library was 5' RACE. TCRdb names Illumina HiSeq 2500 as the instrument used. The second PCR ran for about 6 to 12 cycles and used a J-beta primer mix along with a sample-barcoded 5' primer. Each TCR beta cDNA molecule received a unique molecular identifier from a template-switch 5' adaptor carrying 12 random nucleotides. Each sample yielded at least 3 million CDR3-containing paired-end reads. The Mint cDNA synthesis kit, primed by a TRBC-specific oligonucleotide, was used to synthesize first-strand cDNA from all RNA. After uracil-DNA glycosylase treatment, a first 18-cycle PCR used universal primers M1SS and BC2_uni_R on all cDNA. Turning to the authors' computational methods: Each sample was normalized by randomly selecting 1 million high-quality reads, each carrying a distinct molecular identifier. Instead of being binned into consensus sequences, reads with shared molecular identifiers were discarded. MiTCR, run with a Q25 quality threshold and the strictest error-elimination algorithm, handled CDR3 identification, clonotype clustering and error correction. Lower-bound total TCR beta diversity was estimated with a nonparametric unseen species model using Euler transformation. TCRdb cleaned the public reads at Q25 with fastp, built clones with MiXCR and kept in-frame beta chains. CDR3 protein duplicates are merged, each entry listing the most common genes and DNA. The V and J calls shown here were made by TCRdb, not taken from the authors' results. This sample holds 850,000 to 950,000 distinct CDR3 sequences; 25% to 30% were observed only once. 15% to 20% of the sample comes from the top ten.

Donors were 35 to 40 systemically healthy Caucasian individuals from Russia aged roughly 6 to 90 years. Roughly 9.5 milliliters of peripheral blood were drawn from each donor into EDTA-treated Vacutainer tubes. Ficoll-Paque density-gradient centrifugation was used to isolate PBMCs, with at least 7 million per sample. Trizol reagent was used to extract total RNA from the PBMCs, yielding at least 6 micrograms per sample. Naive CD45RAhigh/CD27high T cell percentages were measured by flow cytometry on a PBMC aliquot from every donor. The entry originates in a study of blood T cells in healthy people across ages (dated by TCRdb to 2014 to 2015). For the study in its entirety: Template switching captured roughly one uniquely barcoded TCR beta cDNA molecule per two T cells in model experiments. To track age-related changes in TCR beta repertoire diversity, the study relied on deep sequencing normalized with unique cDNA molecular identifiers. The donors were split into four age groups: young (average roughly 15 years), middle-aged (about 40), aged (about 62) and long-lived (approximately 80). To avoid experimental bias, donors of different ages were randomly spread across the sequencing lanes. For two donors (one aged 18 to 29 and one aged 80 or older), the study analyzed two additional independent replicas of 1 million unique cDNA reads from the same blood draw.

The CDR3 spans 16 residues, from the cysteine through the phenylalanine. The retained sequence is limited to the CDR3, 48 bases, with the frame set at the first base. V drops 3 bases and J drops 0 bases, leaving 12 bases in between. What the study reported, not specific to this receptor: Conclusive comparison of naive and antigen-experienced compartments was prevented by the profiling of bulk unsorted PBMCs. Compared with the aged group, the long-lived group had more naive CD4+ T cells, fewer expanded clones and increased TCR diversity, a pattern suggesting age selection. There was a strong correlation between observed TCR beta diversity and the percentage of naive T cells measured by flow cytometry. As age increased, observed TCR beta diversity per million T cells dropped in a roughly linear way, and a significant reduction was already evident by age about 36. The CMV infection status of donors was not known, potentially confounding age-related changes in expanded clonotypes. Total diversity estimates from one million sequenced T cells were considered lower bounds and underestimates.

This sequence uses TRBV12-3 or TRBV12-4 and TRBJ1-5, with a weak D call of TRBD1 (5 bases match). The sample was blood. This TCR derives from a woman at least 80 years old in good health. The nucleotide sequence is TGTGCCAGCAGTTTCTTTTCAGGGAATAGCAATCAGCCCCAGCATTTT. Its amino acids are CASSFFSGNSNQPQHF.